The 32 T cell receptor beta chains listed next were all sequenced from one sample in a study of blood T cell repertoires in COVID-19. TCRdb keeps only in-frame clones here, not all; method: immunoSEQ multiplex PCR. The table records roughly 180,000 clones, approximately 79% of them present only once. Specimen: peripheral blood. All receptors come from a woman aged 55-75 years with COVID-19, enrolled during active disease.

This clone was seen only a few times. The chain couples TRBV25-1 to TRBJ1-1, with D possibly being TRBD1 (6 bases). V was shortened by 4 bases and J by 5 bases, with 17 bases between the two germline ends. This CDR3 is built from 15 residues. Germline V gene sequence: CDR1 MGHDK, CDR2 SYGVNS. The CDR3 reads CASSGWGGHPTEAFF. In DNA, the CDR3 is TGTGCCAGCAGTGGTTGGGGGGGACACCCAACTGAAGCTTTCTTT.

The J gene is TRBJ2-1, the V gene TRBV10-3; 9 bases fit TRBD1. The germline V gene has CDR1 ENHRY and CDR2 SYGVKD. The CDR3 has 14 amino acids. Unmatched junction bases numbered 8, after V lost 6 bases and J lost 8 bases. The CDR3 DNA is TGTGCCATCAGGTCGGGACAGGGTGTCGATGAGCAGTTCTTC. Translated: CAIRSGQGVDEQFF.

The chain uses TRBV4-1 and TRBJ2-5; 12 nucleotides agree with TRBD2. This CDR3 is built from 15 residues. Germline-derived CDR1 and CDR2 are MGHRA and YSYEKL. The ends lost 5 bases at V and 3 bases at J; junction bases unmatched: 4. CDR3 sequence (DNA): TGCGCCAGCAGCGGGCTAGCGGGAGGGGAAGAGACCCAGTACTTC. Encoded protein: CASSGLAGGEETQYF.

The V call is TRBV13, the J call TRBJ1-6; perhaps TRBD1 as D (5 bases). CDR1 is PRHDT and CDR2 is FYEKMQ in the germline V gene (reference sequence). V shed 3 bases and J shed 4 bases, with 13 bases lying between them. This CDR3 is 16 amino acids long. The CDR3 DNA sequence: TGTGCCAGCAGCTTGGGGGGGAGGTTTTATAATTCACCCCTCCACTTT. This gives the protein CASSLGGRFYNSPLHF. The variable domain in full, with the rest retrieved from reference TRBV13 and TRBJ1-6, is AAGVIQSPRHLIKEKRETATLKCYPIPRHDTVYWYQQGPGQDPQFLISFYEKMQSDKGSIPDRFSAQQFSDYHSELNMSSLELGDSALYFCASSLGGRFYNSPLHFGNGTRLTVT.

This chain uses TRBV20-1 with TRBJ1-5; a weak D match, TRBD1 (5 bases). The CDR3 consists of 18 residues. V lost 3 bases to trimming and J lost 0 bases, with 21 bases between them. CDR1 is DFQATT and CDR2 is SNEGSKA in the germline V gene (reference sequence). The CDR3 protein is CSASSSIGGDYSNQPQHF. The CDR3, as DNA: TGCAGTGCTAGTTCCTCGATCGGGGGAGACTATAGCAATCAGCCCCAGCATTTT.

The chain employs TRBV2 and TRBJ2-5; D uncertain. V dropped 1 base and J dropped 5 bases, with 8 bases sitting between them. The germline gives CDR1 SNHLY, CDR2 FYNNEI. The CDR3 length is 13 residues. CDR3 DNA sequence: TGTGCCAGCAGTGAAGTTCTGGGCGAGACCCAGTACTTC. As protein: CASSEVLGETQYF.

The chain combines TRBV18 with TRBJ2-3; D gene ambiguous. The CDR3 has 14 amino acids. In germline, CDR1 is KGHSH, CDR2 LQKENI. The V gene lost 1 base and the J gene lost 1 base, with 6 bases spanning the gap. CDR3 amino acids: CASSPRARTDTQYF. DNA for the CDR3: TGTGCCAGCTCACCACGGGCCCGCACAGATACGCAGTATTTT.

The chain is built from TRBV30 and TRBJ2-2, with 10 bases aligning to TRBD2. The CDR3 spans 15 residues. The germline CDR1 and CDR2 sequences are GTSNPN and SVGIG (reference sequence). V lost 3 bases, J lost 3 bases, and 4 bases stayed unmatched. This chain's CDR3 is CAWRGLAIHTGELFF. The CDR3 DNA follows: TGTGCCTGGAGGGGACTAGCGATCCACACCGGGGAGCTGTTTTTT.

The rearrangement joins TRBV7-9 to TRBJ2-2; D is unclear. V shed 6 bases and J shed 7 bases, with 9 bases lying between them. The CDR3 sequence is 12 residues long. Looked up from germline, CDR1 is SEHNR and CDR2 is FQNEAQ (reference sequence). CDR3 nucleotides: TGTGCCAGCAGGCGACTTGGCGGGGAGCTGTTTTTT. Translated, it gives CASRRLGGELFF.

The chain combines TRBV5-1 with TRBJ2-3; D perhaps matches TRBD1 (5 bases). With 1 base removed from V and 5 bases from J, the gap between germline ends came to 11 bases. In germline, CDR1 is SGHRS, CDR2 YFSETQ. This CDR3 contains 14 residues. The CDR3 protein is CASSLFGQGDTQYF. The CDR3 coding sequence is TGCGCCAGCAGCTTGTTCGGTCAGGGAGATACGCAGTATTTT.

This CDR3 reads CASSLAVQGAGGNGYTF. CDR3 DNA sequence: TGTGCCAGCAGCTTAGCCGTACAGGGGGCGGGAGGTAATGGCTACACCTTC. The chain links TRBV7-2 to TRBJ1-2; 9 bases are a match to TRBD1. Germline V gene lookup returns CDR1 SGHTA and CDR2 FQGNSA. With 0 bases clipped from V and 6 bases from J, the junction kept 11 bases outside the gene matches. The CDR3 totals 17 residues.

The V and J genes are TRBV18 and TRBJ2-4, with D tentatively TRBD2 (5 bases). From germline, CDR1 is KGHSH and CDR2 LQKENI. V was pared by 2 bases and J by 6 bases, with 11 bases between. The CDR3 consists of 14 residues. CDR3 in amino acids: CASSPWAEGNIQYF. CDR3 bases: TGTGCCAGCTCACCATGGGCCGAGGGAAACATTCAGTACTTC.

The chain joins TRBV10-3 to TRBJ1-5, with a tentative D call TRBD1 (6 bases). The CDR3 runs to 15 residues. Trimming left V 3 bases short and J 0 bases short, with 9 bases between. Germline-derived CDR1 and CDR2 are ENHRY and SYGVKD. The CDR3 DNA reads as TGTGCCATCAGTGAAGGACAGAGTAGCAATCAGCCCCAGCATTTT. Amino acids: CAISEGQSSNQPQHF.

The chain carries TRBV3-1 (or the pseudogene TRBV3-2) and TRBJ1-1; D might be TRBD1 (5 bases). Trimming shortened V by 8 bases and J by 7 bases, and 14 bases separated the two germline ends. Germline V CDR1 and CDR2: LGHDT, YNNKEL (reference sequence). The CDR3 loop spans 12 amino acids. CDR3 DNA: TGTGCCAGCGGAGGTGACGGGGGTGAAGCTTTCTTT. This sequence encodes CASGGDGGEAFF.

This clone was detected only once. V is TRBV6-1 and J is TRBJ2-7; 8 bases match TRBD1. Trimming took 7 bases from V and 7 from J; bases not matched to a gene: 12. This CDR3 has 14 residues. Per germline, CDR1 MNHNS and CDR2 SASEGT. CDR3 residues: CASTPGQGSREQYF. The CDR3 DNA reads TGTGCCAGCACCCCCGGACAGGGTAGTAGAGAGCAGTACTTC.

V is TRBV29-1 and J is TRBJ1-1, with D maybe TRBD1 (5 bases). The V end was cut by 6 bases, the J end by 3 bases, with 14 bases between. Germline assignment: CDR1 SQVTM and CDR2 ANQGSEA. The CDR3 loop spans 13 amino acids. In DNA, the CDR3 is TGCAGCGTCAAACAGGAGAGAGACACTGAAGCTTTCTTT. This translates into CSVKQERDTEAFF.

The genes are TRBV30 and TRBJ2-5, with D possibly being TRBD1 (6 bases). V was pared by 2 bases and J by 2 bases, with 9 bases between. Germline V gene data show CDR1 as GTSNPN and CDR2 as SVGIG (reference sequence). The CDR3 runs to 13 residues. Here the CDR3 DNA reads TGTGCCTGGAGTTTAGGACAGCAAGAGACCCAGTACTTC. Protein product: CAWSLGQQETQYF.

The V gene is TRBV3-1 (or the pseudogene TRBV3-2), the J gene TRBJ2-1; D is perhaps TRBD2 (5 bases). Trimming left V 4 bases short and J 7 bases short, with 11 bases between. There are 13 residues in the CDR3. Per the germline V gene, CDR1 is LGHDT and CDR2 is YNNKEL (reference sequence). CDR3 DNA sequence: TGTGCCAGCAGCCCCCTAGCATCAAATGAGCAGTTCTTC. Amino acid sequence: CASSPLASNEQFF.

This CDR3 is CASSLVASRGVNGYTF. DNA for the CDR3: TGTGCCAGCAGCTTGGTAGCGTCCAGGGGGGTTAATGGCTACACCTTC. The rearrangement uses TRBV5-6 and TRBJ1-2; 7 positions match TRBD1. There are 16 residues in the CDR3. V trimming: 0 bases; J trimming: 6 bases; junction bases outside the gene matches: 11. Germline V lookup: CDR1 SGHDT, CDR2 YYEEEE.

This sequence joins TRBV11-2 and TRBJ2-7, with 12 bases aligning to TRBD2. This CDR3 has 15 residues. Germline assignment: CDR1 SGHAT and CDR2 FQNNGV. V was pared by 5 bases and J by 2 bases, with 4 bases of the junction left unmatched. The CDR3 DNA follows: TGTGCCAGCAGCCCGAGGACTAGCGGGGCCTACGAGCAGTACTTC. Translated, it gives CASSPRTSGAYEQYF.

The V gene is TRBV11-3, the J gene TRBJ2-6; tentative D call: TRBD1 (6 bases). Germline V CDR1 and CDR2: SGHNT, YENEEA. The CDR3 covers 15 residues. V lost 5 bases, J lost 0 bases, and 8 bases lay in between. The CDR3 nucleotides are TGTGCCAGCAGCCCGGACAGCTCTGGGGCCAACGTCCTGACTTTC. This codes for CASSPDSSGANVLTF. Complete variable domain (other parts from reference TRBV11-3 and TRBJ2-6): EAGVVQSPRYKIIEKKQPVAFWCNPISGHNTLYWYLQNLGQGPELLIRYENEEAVDDSQLPKDRFSAERLKGVDSTLKIQPAELGDSAVYLCASSPDSSGANVLTFGAGSRLTVL.

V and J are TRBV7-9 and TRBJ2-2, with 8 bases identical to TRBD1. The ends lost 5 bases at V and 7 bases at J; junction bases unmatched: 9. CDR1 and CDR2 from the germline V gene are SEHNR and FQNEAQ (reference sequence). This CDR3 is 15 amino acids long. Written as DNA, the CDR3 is TGTGCCAGCAGCCCCCTTCAGGGGGCAGGCGGGGAGCTGTTTTTT. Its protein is CASSPLQGAGGELFF. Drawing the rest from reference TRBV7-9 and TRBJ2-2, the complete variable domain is DTGVSQNPRHKITKRGQNVTFRCDPISEHNRLYWYRQTLGQGPEFLTYFQNEAQLEKSRLLSDRFSAERPKGSFSTLEIQRTEQGDSAMYLCASSPLQGAGGELFFGEGSRLTVL.

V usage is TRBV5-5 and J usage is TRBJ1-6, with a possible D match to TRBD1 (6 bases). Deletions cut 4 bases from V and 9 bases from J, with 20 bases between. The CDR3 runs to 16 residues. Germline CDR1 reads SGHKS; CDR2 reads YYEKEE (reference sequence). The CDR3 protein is CASSLRDTIPISPLHF. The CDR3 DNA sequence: TGTGCCAGCAGCCTTCGGGACACTATACCGATTTCACCCCTCCACTTT.

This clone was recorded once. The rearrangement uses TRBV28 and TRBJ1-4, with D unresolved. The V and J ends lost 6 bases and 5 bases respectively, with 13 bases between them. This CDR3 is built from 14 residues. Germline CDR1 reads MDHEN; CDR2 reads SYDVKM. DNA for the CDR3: TGTGCCAGCAGCTACTGGACTGAAAATGAAAAACTGTTTTTT. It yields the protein CASSYWTENEKLFF.

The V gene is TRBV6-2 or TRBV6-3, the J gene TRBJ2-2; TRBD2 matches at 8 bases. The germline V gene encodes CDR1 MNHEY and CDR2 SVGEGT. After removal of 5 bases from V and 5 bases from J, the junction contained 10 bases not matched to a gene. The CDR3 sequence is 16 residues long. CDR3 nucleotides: TGTGCCAGCAGTCTCATAAGCGGGAGAAAGACCGGGGAGCTGTTTTTT. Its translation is CASSLISGRKTGELFF.

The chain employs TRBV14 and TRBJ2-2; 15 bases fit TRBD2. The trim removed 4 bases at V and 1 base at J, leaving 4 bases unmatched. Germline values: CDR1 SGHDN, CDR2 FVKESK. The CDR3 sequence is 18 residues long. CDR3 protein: CASSRPGLAGGNTGELFF. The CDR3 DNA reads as TGTGCCAGCAGCCGACCGGGACTAGCGGGAGGGAACACCGGGGAGCTGTTTTTT.

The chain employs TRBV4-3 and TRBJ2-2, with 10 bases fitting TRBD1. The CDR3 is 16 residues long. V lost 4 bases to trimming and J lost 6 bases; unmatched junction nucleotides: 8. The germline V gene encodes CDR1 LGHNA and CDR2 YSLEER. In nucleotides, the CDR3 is TGCGCCAGCAGCCTTTCGACAGGGGGCTTATCCGGGGAGCTGTTTTTT. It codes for CASSLSTGGLSGELFF.

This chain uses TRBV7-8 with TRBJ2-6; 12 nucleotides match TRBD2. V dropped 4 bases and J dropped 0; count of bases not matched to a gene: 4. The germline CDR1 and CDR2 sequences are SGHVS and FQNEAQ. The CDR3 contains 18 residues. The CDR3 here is CASSSTSGGRSGANVLTF. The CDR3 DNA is TGTGCCAGCAGCTCGACTAGCGGGGGCCGCTCTGGGGCCAACGTCCTGACTTTC.

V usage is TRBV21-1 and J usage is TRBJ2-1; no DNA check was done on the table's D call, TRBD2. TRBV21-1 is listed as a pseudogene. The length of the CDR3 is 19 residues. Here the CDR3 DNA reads TGTGCCAGCAGCAAATACCGACTATCCAAATTGACTAGCGGCAATGAGCAGTTCTTC. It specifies CASSKYRLSKLTSGNEQFF.

CDR3 protein: CATSASGAPGQYF. The CDR3 nucleotides read TGTGCCACCAGTGCTAGCGGAGCACCGGGGCAGTATTTT. This sequence joins TRBV24-1 and TRBJ2-3; 7 bases fit TRBD2. The germline V gene has CDR1 KGHDR and CDR2 SFDVKD. CDR3 length equals 13 residues. V dropped 5 bases and J dropped 11; count of bases not matched to a gene: 9.

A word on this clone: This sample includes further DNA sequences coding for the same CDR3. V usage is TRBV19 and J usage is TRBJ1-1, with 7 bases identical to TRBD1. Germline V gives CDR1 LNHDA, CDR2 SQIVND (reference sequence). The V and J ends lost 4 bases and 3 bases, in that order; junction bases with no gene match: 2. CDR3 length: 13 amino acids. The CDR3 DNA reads TGTGCCAGTAGTAGTACAGGGGACACTGAAGCTTTCTTT. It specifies CASSSTGDTEAFF. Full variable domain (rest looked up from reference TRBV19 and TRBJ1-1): DGGITQSPKYLFRKEGQNVTLSCEQNLNHDAMYWYRQDPGQGLRLIYYSQIVNDFQKGDIAEGYSVSREKKESFPLTVTSAQKNPTAFYLCASSSTGDTEAFFGQGTRLTVV.

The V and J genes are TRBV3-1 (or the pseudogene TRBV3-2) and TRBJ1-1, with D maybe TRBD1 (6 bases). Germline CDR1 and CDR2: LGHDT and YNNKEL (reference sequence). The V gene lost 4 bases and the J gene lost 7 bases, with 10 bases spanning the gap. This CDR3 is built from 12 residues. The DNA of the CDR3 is TGTGCCAGCAGCCCTGACAGGCTTGAAGCTTTCTTT. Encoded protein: CASSPDRLEAFF.